This entry lists 5 T cell receptor beta chains sequenced from one sample in a study of CD8 T cells in Susac syndrome. RNA was extracted with the RNeasy kit, and a quantity of roughly 0.5 to 1 ug was reverse transcribed using random hexamers. Each CDR3 protein is one row after TCRdb ran MiXCR on the immunoSEQ multiplex PCR reads. In the table there are tens of thousands of distinct CDR3 sequences, approximately 94% of which are singletons. Material for sequencing was CD8+ T cells from PBMCs. These receptors all come from a human donor with multiple sclerosis.

The chain combines TRBV20-1 with TRBJ2-3; 10 positions match TRBD2. V was clipped by 6 bases and J by 3 bases; unmatched bases: 6. Germline V gives CDR1 DFQATT, CDR2 SNEGSKA (reference sequence). CDR3 length: 14 amino acids. CDR3 in DNA: TGCAGTGCCGTAGCGGGAGGAAAAACAGATACGCAGTATTTT. Residues: CSAVAGGKTDTQYF.

This clonotype was detected only once. The DNA of the CDR3 is TGTGCCACCAGTGATGCCCGGGACAGTTCCTACGAGCAGTACTTC. Translating gives CATSDARDSSYEQYF. J is TRBJ2-7 and V is TRBV24-1; 7 bases match TRBD1. With 3 bases clipped from V and 1 base from J, the junction kept 5 bases outside the gene matches. The CDR3 contains 15 residues. Germline-derived CDR1 and CDR2 are KGHDR and SFDVKD.

The chain carries TRBV6-2 or TRBV6-3 and TRBJ1-2; D remains unclear. Germline CDR1 MNHEY, CDR2 SVGEGT. This CDR3 contains 13 residues. Trimming shortened V by 5 bases and J by 4 bases, and 11 bases separated the two germline ends. The CDR3 region is CASSAQTFYGYTF. The CDR3 nucleotides read TGTGCCAGCAGTGCCCAGACATTCTATGGCTACACCTTC.

The chain uses TRBV4-3 and TRBJ2-3, with TRBD1 as a possible D gene (5 bases). V dropped 0 bases and J dropped 3 bases, with 7 bases sitting between them. The CDR3 sequence is 14 residues long. Germline lookup yields CDR1 LGHNA and CDR2 YSLEER. CDR3 sequence (DNA): TGCGCCAGCAGCCAAGATCAGGGTACAGATACGCAGTATTTT. Protein: CASSQDQGTDTQYF.

The rearrangement joins TRBV7-2 to TRBJ2-1; TRBD1 matches 7 bases. The trim removed 0 bases at V and 4 bases at J, leaving 21 bases unmatched. CDR3 length: 21 amino acids. From germline, CDR1 is SGHTA and CDR2 FQGNSA. The CDR3 protein is CASSLAGTVSPRMDPYNEQFF. CDR3 in DNA: TGTGCCAGCAGCTTAGCGGGGACAGTCTCACCCCGTATGGACCCTTACAATGAGCAGTTCTTC. The full variable domain, rest sourced from reference TRBV7-2 and TRBJ2-1, is GAGVSQSPSNKVTEKGKDVELRCDPISGHTALYWYRQSLGQGLEFLIYFQGNSAPDKSGLPSDRFSAERTGGSVSTLTIQRTQQEDSAVYLCASSLAGTVSPRMDPYNEQFFGPGTRLTVL.